This record concerns one T cell receptor (beta chain) sequence. The antigen is undetermined. Described treatment: roughly 10-day PBMC culture with coronavirus spike peptide pools or control peptides (ViraFEST assay). Those CD4+ T cells from the unexposed donor predate the COVID-19 pandemic (2011-2018). The data derive from a study of vaccination and CD4 T cells after COVID-19. CDR3 length equals 18 residues. Germline V CDR1 and CDR2: MNHEY, SVGEGT. The V gene end was trimmed by 2 bases and the J gene end by 0 bases; junction bases not matched to a gene: 10. Cultured CD4+ T cell DNA was sequenced using the Oncomine TCR Beta short-read assay. Scientists extracted genomic DNA from CD4+ T cells grown in culture. A single record per CDR3 protein comes from TCRdb applying MiXCR to the PCR reads. The sample has 12,000 or so distinct CDR3 sequences; about 39% are singletons.

This receptor was obtained from a human donor in good health. J is TRBJ2-7 and V is TRBV6-2 or TRBV6-3; 10 positions agree with TRBD2. Sequencing input: CD4+ T cells from blood, cultured in vitro. For the CDR3, the DNA is TGTGCCAGCAGTTACCGACCTGGACTAGCGGCCGGCTCCTACGAGCAGTACTTC. The encoded protein is CASSYRPGLAAGSYEQYF.